This T cell receptor (beta chain) appears in the sequencing data of a study of regulatory T cells in long-lasting Graves disease. Time point defined: newly diagnosed GD, antithyroid drugs for less than 3 months. PBMC-extracted RNA yielded the TCR library. Study-wide results and limits: Blood alone, not thyroid tissue, was studied.

Trimming took 0 bases from V and 7 from J; bases not matched to a gene: 3. Germline V gene lookup returns CDR1 SGDLS and CDR2 YYNGEE. The CDR3 loop spans 14 amino acids. Library construction for TCR beta used iRepertoire HTBI primers and Arm-PCR of CDR3 regions. MiXCR, applied by TCRdb to the multiplex PCR reads, yields one record per CDR3 protein. The table records around 250,000 distinct CDR3 sequences, around 17% of them present only once. This clonotype was counted between two and nine times. As yet, its antigen is unknown. The sample consisted of peripheral blood mononuclear cells (PBMCs), taken at new diagnosis, from a patient treated with antithyroid drugs. V usage is TRBV9 and J usage is TRBJ2-1, with TRBD2 matching 8 bases. This receptor was taken from a female donor with Graves disease. The CDR3 protein is CASSVGGLGNEQFF. CDR3 DNA sequence: TGTGCCAGCAGCGTAGGGGGACTAGGTAATGAGCAGTTCTTC.